The table lists the clone carrying this T cell receptor beta chain with many counts. No antigen is known for it. CDR1 is SGDLS, CDR2 YYNGEE, per germline. The V end lost 4 bases, the J end lost 3 bases, and 17 bases lay between the germline ends. The CDR3 totals 15 residues. As it was prepared, the TCRbeta library received unique molecular identifiers. TCRdb re-called the PCR reads with MiXCR, one entry per CDR3 protein. The table includes 200,000 to 250,000 distinct CDR3 sequences, about a tenth detected once. These data belong to a study of T-cell reconstitution after alpha-beta-depleted transplantation in children. Overall study findings and caveats: High day-60 TCRbeta diversity in some patients came from surviving recipient T cells and thymic progenitors. Reportedly, alpha-beta T cells present about two months post-transplant originated from several hundred expanded clones of graft origin. From newly produced T cells came most of the T-cell counts and diversity one year after transplant.

Sequencing was performed on PBMCs, taken before TCRalphabeta/CD19-depleted stem cell transplant. The receptor was derived from a child less than two years old with acute myeloid leukemia, due to receive a stem cell transplant. This chain connects TRBV9 to TRBJ2-7; no clear D gene. The CDR3 DNA reads as TGTGCCAGCAGCCCCCACTCGGAGTCCAACTACGAGCAGTACTTC. Amino acid sequence: CASSPHSESNYEQYF.